Shown below are 30 T cell receptor beta chains from a single sample sequenced in a study of T cell changes during pregnancy in multiple sclerosis. Libraries were prepared by immunoSEQ multiplex PCR; TCRdb keeps only in-frame clonotypes and omits some of them. The sample holds just over 35,000 clones, roughly 90% seen once. The starting material was CD4+ T cells from peripheral blood mononuclear cells, obtained after pregnancy. The receptors were sampled from a female donor in good health, enrolled as a control in a pregnancy study.

This clone was observed a single time. The V call is TRBV5-1, the J call TRBJ2-7; 7 nucleotides match TRBD1. The CDR3 is made up of 15 amino acids. CDR1 is SGHRS and CDR2 is YFSETQ in the germline V gene. Unmatched junction bases numbered 10, after V lost 4 bases and J lost 3 bases. The CDR3 sequence is CASSARGQGNYEQYF. The CDR3 nucleotides read TGCGCCAGCAGCGCGAGGGGGCAGGGCAACTACGAGCAGTACTTC.

V and J are TRBV29-1 and TRBJ2-1; D ambiguous. Germline V gives CDR1 SQVTM, CDR2 ANQGSEA. The CDR3 spans 13 residues. The germline V and J ends were trimmed by 0 bases and 4 bases, with 7 bases remaining between them. CDR3 loop: CSVEERSYNEQFF. The CDR3 region has the DNA TGCAGCGTTGAAGAACGGAGTTACAATGAGCAGTTCTTC.

CDR3 residues: CASSELQGAGTEAFF. CDR3 sequence (DNA): TGCGCCAGCAGCGAGTTACAGGGAGCAGGCACTGAAGCTTTCTTT. This sequence joins TRBV5-1 and TRBJ1-1; D is perhaps TRBD1 (6 bases). V shed 4 bases and J shed 4 bases, with 17 bases lying between them. This CDR3 is 15 amino acids long. Germline V gene data show CDR1 as SGHRS and CDR2 as YFSETQ.

This clone was detected a few times. The chain couples TRBV5-1 to TRBJ2-6; D gene uncertain. V dropped 0 bases and J dropped 2 bases, with 9 bases sitting between them. Per the germline V gene, CDR1 is SGHRS and CDR2 is YFSETQ. The length of the CDR3 is 16 residues. DNA for the CDR3: TGCGCCAGCAGCTTGGGAGTATTGACTGGGGCCAACGTCCTGACTTTC. Translation gives CASSLGVLTGANVLTF.

This clone showed up just a few times. The rearrangement uses TRBV13 and TRBJ2-7, with D possibly being TRBD2 (5 bases). This CDR3 region has 14 residues. From germline, CDR1 is PRHDT and CDR2 FYEKMQ (reference sequence). Between the trimmed V and J ends, which lost 2 bases and 2 bases, there was a span of 10 bases. The CDR3 coding sequence is TGTGCCAGCAGCTTAAGAGGGAGTCCCTACGAGCAGTACTTC. Amino acids: CASSLRGSPYEQYF.

The chain joins TRBV4-1 to TRBJ2-7; 8 nucleotides agree with TRBD2. Trimming at V came to 5 bases and at J to 0 bases, leaving 9 bases not matched to a gene. The CDR3 loop spans 16 amino acids. CDR1 and CDR2 (germline): MGHRA, YSYEKL. The CDR3 bases are TGCGCCAGCAGCGGCTCGCGGGAGGCGAGCTCCTACGAGCAGTACTTC. Translation: CASSGSREASSYEQYF.

V is TRBV9 and J is TRBJ1-1; D gene ambiguous. The CDR3 loop spans 14 amino acids. Between the trimmed V and J ends, which lost 0 bases and 0 bases, there was a span of 6 bases. Germline CDR1 and CDR2: SGDLS and YYNGEE. The CDR3 coding sequence is TGTGCCAGCAGCGTAGGTCTATTGAACACTGAAGCTTTCTTT. Translation gives CASSVGLLNTEAFF.

This sequence joins TRBV5-6 and TRBJ1-1, with 10 bases lining up with TRBD1. V trimming: 5 bases; J trimming: 2 bases; junction bases outside the gene matches: 3. This CDR3 has 14 residues. CDR1 is SGHDT, CDR2 YYEEEE, per germline. CDR3 sequence reads: CASRDRGRNTEAFF. CDR3 coding DNA: TGTGCCAGCAGAGACAGGGGGCGAAACACTGAAGCTTTCTTT. The full variable domain, with the rest looked up from reference TRBV5-6 and TRBJ1-1, is DAGVTQSPTHLIKTRGQQVTLRCSPKSGHDTVSWYQQALGQGPQFIFQYYEEEERQRGNFPDRFSGHQFPNYSSELNVNALLLGDSALYLCASRDRGRNTEAFFGQGTRLTVV.

V and J are TRBV5-1 and TRBJ2-7, with a possible D match to TRBD1 (6 bases). Germline CDR1 reads SGHRS; CDR2 reads YFSETQ. Trimming took off 4 bases at V and 0 bases at J, with 8 bases between the two ends. The CDR3 has 13 amino acids. For the CDR3, the DNA is TGCGCCAGCAGCGTAGGGGGCTCCTACGAGCAGTACTTC. It specifies CASSVGGSYEQYF.

CDR3 DNA sequence: TGTGCCAGCAGTGAATCCCCGGGACAGGGCTACACCTTC. This codes for CASSESPGQGYTF. This chain links TRBV6-1 with TRBJ1-2; TRBD1 agrees at 7 bases. J lost 8 bases, V lost 2 bases, and 5 bases had no gene match. The CDR3 has 13 amino acids. Germline V CDR1 and CDR2: MNHNS, SASEGT.

The chain has TRBV30 and TRBJ1-2; TRBD1 agrees at 11 bases. CDR3 size: 14 residues. CDR1 and CDR2 from the germline V gene are GTSNPN and SVGIG (reference sequence). The ends lost 3 bases at V and 5 bases at J; junction bases unmatched: 5. The CDR3 DNA follows: TGTGCCTGGAGAGGACAGGGGGCAGAGTATGGCTACACCTTC. This sequence encodes CAWRGQGAEYGYTF.

The chain is built from TRBV28 and TRBJ2-3; 12 nucleotides line up with TRBD1. This CDR3 region has 16 residues. CDR1 and CDR2 from the germline V gene are MDHEN and SYDVKM. The V segment lost 5 bases and the J segment 2 bases; nucleotides outside the gene matches: 5. The DNA for the CDR3 is TGTGCCAGCAGTGCGGGACAGGGGGCGATCACAGATACGCAGTATTTT. Residues: CASSAGQGAITDTQYF.

V and J are TRBV7-6 and TRBJ1-3; tentatively, D is TRBD1 (5 bases). V lost 5 bases, J lost 1 base, and 12 bases lay in between. The V gene's germline CDR1 is SGHVS and CDR2 FNYEAQ. The CDR3 extends over 15 amino acids. The CDR3 loop reads CASSHWGDSGNTIYF. The DNA for the CDR3 is TGTGCCAGCAGCCACTGGGGGGATTCTGGAAACACCATATATTTT.

The J gene is TRBJ2-2, the V gene TRBV12-5, with 16 positions matching TRBD2. CDR1 is LGHNT and CDR2 is FRNRAP in the germline V gene. Germline trimming cut 3 bases from V and 3 bases from J; bases unmatched to any gene: 4. This CDR3 spans 18 amino acids. The CDR3 coding sequence is TGTGCTAGTGGTTTAGGGACTAGCGGGGGGGAGCACACCGGGGAGCTGTTTTTT. As protein: CASGLGTSGGEHTGELFF.

This clone was seen once. V and J are TRBV9 and TRBJ2-5, with TRBD2 matching 9 bases. The CDR3 has 16 amino acids. The germline V gene has CDR1 SGDLS and CDR2 YYNGEE. V lost 0 bases to trimming and J lost 4 bases; unmatched junction nucleotides: 7. The DNA of the CDR3 is TGTGCCAGCAGCGTAGGGAAGGCGGGGGGGCGAGAGACCCAGTACTTC. Its translation: CASSVGKAGGRETQYF.

The sample holds one count of this clone. Here the CDR3 reads CASSAGTRTSGISYNEQFF. In DNA form, the CDR3 reads TGTGCCAGCAGTGCCGGGACAAGGACTAGCGGAATCTCCTACAATGAGCAGTTCTTC. The chain links TRBV6-1 to TRBJ2-1; 10 positions agree with TRBD2. The CDR3 contains 19 residues. V dropped 4 bases and J dropped 0; count of bases not matched to a gene: 12. CDR1 and CDR2 from the germline V gene are MNHNS and SASEGT.

The chain links TRBV7-2 to TRBJ2-3; 7 bases fit TRBD2. The CDR3 is 15 amino acids. The germline V gene has CDR1 SGHTA and CDR2 FQGNSA. The V gene end was trimmed by 1 base and the J gene end by 4 bases; junction bases not matched to a gene: 5. The CDR3 DNA follows: TGTGCCAGCAGCTTAGGGGGGGAGGGCGCAGATACGCAGTATTTT. Its protein product is CASSLGGEGADTQYF.

The gene calls are TRBV18 and TRBJ2-3; no clear D gene. V dropped 2 bases and J dropped 0 bases, with 12 bases sitting between them. The CDR3 runs to 16 residues. Germline lookup yields CDR1 KGHSH and CDR2 LQKENI. In nucleotides, the CDR3 is TGTGCCAGCTCACCAAGGCAGTCAGGTAGCACAGATACGCAGTATTTT. This codes for CASSPRQSGSTDTQYF.

The chain carries TRBV6-5 and TRBJ2-2; 14 bases align to TRBD2. The CDR3 runs to 15 residues. The germline V gene has CDR1 MNHEY and CDR2 SVGAGI. V shed 6 bases, J shed 4 bases, and the junction held 1 base outside the gene matches. The CDR3 is CASRTSGRATGELFF. For the CDR3, the DNA is TGTGCCAGCAGGACTAGCGGGAGGGCCACCGGGGAGCTGTTTTTT.

The genes are TRBV2 and TRBJ2-7; D perhaps matches TRBD2 (6 bases). The germline V gene encodes CDR1 SNHLY and CDR2 FYNNEI. This CDR3 contains 14 residues. V lost 8 bases to trimming and J lost 0 bases, with 14 bases between them. CDR3 nucleotide sequence: TGTGCCAGCCTCAGTGGGGGGAGCTCCTACGAGCAGTACTTC. Protein sequence: CASLSGGSSYEQYF.

The chain employs TRBV5-4 and TRBJ1-4; TRBD1 agrees at 7 bases. The CDR3 length is 15 residues. The germline gives CDR1 SGHNT, CDR2 YYREEE (reference sequence). The trim removed 0 bases at V and 5 bases at J, leaving 4 bases unmatched. Here the CDR3 DNA reads TGTGCCAGCAGCTTGGGACAGGGTTTAAATGAAAAACTGTTTTTT. It codes for CASSLGQGLNEKLFF.

The J gene is TRBJ2-3, the V gene TRBV19; D perhaps matches TRBD1 (6 bases). Germline V gene lookup returns CDR1 LNHDA and CDR2 SQIVND (reference sequence). This CDR3 has 15 residues. Trimming pared 6 bases from V and 0 bases from J, leaving 13 bases between. This chain's CDR3 is CASSPLGASTDTQYF. CDR3 coding DNA: TGTGCCAGTAGCCCCCTGGGGGCGAGCACAGATACGCAGTATTTT. Full variable domain (remainder filled in from reference TRBV19 and TRBJ2-3): DGGITQSPKYLFRKEGQNVTLSCEQNLNHDAMYWYRQDPGQGLRLIYYSQIVNDFQKGDIAEGYSVSREKKESFPLTVTSAQKNPTAFYLCASSPLGASTDTQYFGPGTRLTVL.

V usage is TRBV19 and J usage is TRBJ1-1, with D possibly matching TRBD1 (5 bases). From germline, CDR1 is LNHDA and CDR2 SQIVND (reference sequence). The CDR3 spans 13 residues. V was clipped by 6 bases and J by 1 base, with 9 bases between them. CDR3 protein: CASSTGPNTEAFF. For the CDR3, the DNA is TGTGCCAGTAGCACAGGACCGAACACTGAAGCTTTCTTT.

The V gene is TRBV11-2, the J gene TRBJ2-1, with 8 bases matching TRBD2. CDR1 is SGHAT and CDR2 is FQNNGV in the germline V gene. After removal of 0 bases from V and 7 bases from J, the junction contained 14 bases not matched to a gene. The CDR3 is 18 amino acids. The CDR3 sequence is CASSLDPGGRLAGNEQFF. The CDR3 DNA reads TGTGCCAGCAGCTTAGACCCCGGCGGGAGGCTCGCCGGGAATGAGCAGTTCTTC. Together with reference TRBV11-2 and TRBJ2-1, the CDR3 gives the full variable domain: EAGVAQSPRYKIIEKRQSVAFWCNPISGHATLYWYQQILGQGPKLLIQFQNNGVVDDSQLPKDRFSAERLKGVDSTLKIQPAKLEDSAVYLCASSLDPGGRLAGNEQFFGPGTRLTVL.

The chain joins TRBV9 to TRBJ1-3, with no clear D. The V end was cut by 0 bases, the J end by 0 bases, with 10 bases between. Germline-derived CDR1 and CDR2 are SGDLS and YYNGEE. The CDR3 covers 16 residues. The chain's CDR3 is CASSVGSTSSGNTIYF. DNA of the CDR3: TGTGCCAGCAGCGTAGGGAGTACCTCCTCTGGAAACACCATATATTTT.

The chain carries TRBV19 and TRBJ1-4, with 7 bases matching TRBD1. This CDR3 comprises 13 residues. CDR1 LNHDA and CDR2 SQIVND come from the germline V gene (reference sequence). Trimming at V came to 5 bases and at J to 8 bases, leaving 5 bases not matched to a gene. Here the CDR3 DNA reads TGTGCCAGTAGTGCGACAGGGAACGAAAAACTGTTTTTT. Its translation: CASSATGNEKLFF.

CDR3 coding DNA: TGTGCCAGCAGCTTAAGCAGGGGTCTTAACTATGGCTACACCTTC. As protein: CASSLSRGLNYGYTF. The chain links TRBV7-2 to TRBJ1-2, with D possibly matching TRBD1 (6 bases). V lost 2 bases, J lost 1 base, and 11 bases lay in between. Germline CDR1 reads SGHTA; CDR2 reads FQGNSA. The CDR3 contains 15 residues.

The CDR3 DNA reads TGTGCCAGCAGCCGAACAGGGGGCGCCTCCTGGTCGCGCTATGGCTACACCTTC. This codes for CASSRTGGASWSRYGYTF. The chain links TRBV11-1 to TRBJ1-2; 9 nucleotides agree with TRBD1. With 5 bases clipped from V and 4 bases from J, the junction kept 17 bases outside the gene matches. CDR1 and CDR2 from the germline V gene are SGHAT and FQDESV (reference sequence). The CDR3 is made up of 18 amino acids.

The chain uses TRBV9 and TRBJ2-4, with TRBD2 matching 10 bases. Germline V gives CDR1 SGDLS, CDR2 YYNGEE. Losses at the gene ends were 4 bases for V and 1 base for J; bases not matched to a gene: 11. The CDR3 has 18 amino acids. CDR3 coding DNA: TGTGCCAGCAGCCCAGGGAGCGGGAGGGCCGTCGCCAAAAACATTCAGTACTTC. Amino acid sequence: CASSPGSGRAVAKNIQYF. Full variable domain (rest looked up from reference TRBV9 and TRBJ2-4): DSGVTQTPKHLITATGQRVTLRCSPRSGDLSVYWYQQSLDQGLQFLIQYYNGEERAKGNILERFSAQQFPDLHSELNLSSLELGDSALYFCASSPGSGRAVAKNIQYFGAGTRLSVL.

The V gene is TRBV7-3, the J gene TRBJ2-7; 12 bases match TRBD2. J gave up 6 bases and V 4 bases, and 4 bases lay outside the gene matches. Germline V gives CDR1 SGHTA, CDR2 FQGTGA. The CDR3 covers 14 residues. The CDR3: CASSWTSGIGEQYF. Here the CDR3 DNA reads TGTGCCAGCAGCTGGACTAGCGGGATTGGCGAGCAGTACTTC.